This TCR beta chain was sequenced during a study of shared clonotypes between healthy human individuals. V gave up 0 bases and J gave up 3 bases; unmatched junction bases: 6. The CDR3 sequence is 15 residues long. The germline V gene encodes CDR1 SGDLS and CDR2 YYNGEE. Assay: immunoSEQ multiplex PCR; the TCRdb copy retains only in-frame clones and omits some. Of about 2.3 million clones detected, 85% to 95% appear once; the ten largest clones hold about 0.41%. This clone was seen once. The sample was naive CD4+ T cells from PBMCs. Stated subset: CD45RA+ positively selected. The chain recombines TRBV9 with TRBJ2-7; 7 bases are shared with TRBD2. The sequence derives from a man aged 18 to 30 in good health. Some clones in this sample may be carry-over from other donors' samples. CDR3 nucleotide sequence: TGTGCCAGCAGCGTAGACGGCGGGAGTCTCTACGAGCAGTACTTC. Encoded protein: CASSVDGGSLYEQYF. Full variable domain (outside the CDR3, taken from reference TRBV9 and TRBJ2-7): DSGVTQTPKHLITATGQRVTLRCSPRSGDLSVYWYQQSLDQGLQFLIQYYNGEERAKGNILERFSAQQFPDLHSELNLSSLELGDSALYFCASSVDGGSLYEQYFGPGTRLTVT.